A selection of T cell receptor beta chains follows, all from one sample in a study of T-cell reconstitution after alpha-beta-depleted transplantation in children. Using its own MiXCR run on the PCR reads, TCRdb lists one record per CDR3 protein. The table lists about 1,000,000 distinct CDR3 sequences, 25% to 35% of them singletons. The sample was PBMCs, mostly from graft donor cells, taken 360 days after TCRalphabeta/CD19-depleted stem cell transplant. Source of these receptors: a boy younger than two who had a stem cell transplant for SCID, so the T cells may come from the graft donor. Each CDR3 is given with its conserved first and last residue. The D gene is left open where the match is weak. Size values are once, few and many counts, or a class for expanded clones, and some rows have none.

abundance | j_gene | v_gene | d_gene | CDR3nt | CDR3aa
few | TRBJ2-7 | TRBV7-8 | . | TGTGCCAGCAAGCCGGATACCGTTTCCTACGAGCAGTACTTC | CASKPDTVSYEQYF
few | TRBJ2-5 | TRBV20-1 | . | TGCAGTGCTGGGGGGGCCGTTGAGACCCAGTACTTC | CSAGGAVETQYF
. | TRBJ2-1 | TRBV18 | . | TGTGCCAGCTCACCACCGGGCGGCGGCCGCTACAATGAGCAGTTCTTC | CASSPPGGGRYNEQFF
. | TRBJ2-3 | TRBV20-1 | TRBD2 | TGCAGTGCTAGAGATCCAGCGGGGGAGAGCACAGATACGCAGTATTTT | CSARDPAGESTDTQYF
. | TRBJ2-2 | TRBV12-5 | . | TGTGCTAGTGGGCACCAGGGGCCCACCGGGGAGCTGTTTTTT | CASGHQGPTGELFF
. | TRBJ2-1 | TRBV5-1 | . | TGCGCCAGCAGCCCGGACCCTTCGACAGGGAGGCATGAGCAGTTCTTC | CASSPDPSTGRHEQFF
. | TRBJ2-3 | TRBV5-1 | TRBD1 | TGCGCCAGCAGCTTGGGCCGGGACAGGCTACGCACAGATACGCAGTATTTT | CASSLGRDRLRTDTQYF
few | TRBJ2-7 | TRBV3-1 | . | TGTGCCAGCAGCCCCCTTGCGGGGACTGCGTGGACCTACGAGCAGTACTTC | CASSPLAGTAWTYEQYF
. | TRBJ1-1 | TRBV12-3/TRBV12-4 | . | TGTGCCAGCACCTTCTCCTCGGGGAGGACGACTGAAGCTTTCTTT | CASTFSSGRTTEAFF
. | TRBJ1-2 | TRBV20-1 | TRBD1 | TGCAGTGCTAGAGCCCCGACAGGGGACGGCTACACCTTC | CSARAPTGDGYTF
. | TRBJ2-7 | TRBV27 | TRBD2 | TGTGCCAGCAGCTGGGGATCACTAGCGGAGCAGTACTTC | CASSWGSLAEQYF
. | TRBJ2-1 | TRBV20-1 | . | TGCAGTGCCACGAAGGGTCAGCAGGTGAAGAATGAGCAGTTCTTC | CSATKGQQVKNEQFF
. | TRBJ2-7 | TRBV9 | TRBD2 | TGTGCCAGCAGCGTAGGGGGCGGGGGACTTTACGAGCAGTACTTC | CASSVGGGGLYEQYF
few | TRBJ1-5 | TRBV6-5 | . | TGTGCCAGCAGTTACGACGGGGGCAATCAGCCCCAGCATTTT | CASSYDGGNQPQHF
. | TRBJ2-3 | TRBV7-3 | TRBD2 | TGTGCCAGCAGCTCTACTAGCGGGAACACAGATACGCAGTATTTT | CASSSTSGNTDTQYF
few | TRBJ2-1 | TRBV4-2 | . | TGTGCCAGCAGCCAAGATGTGGGCGGGGTTGCCTACAATGAGCAGTTCTTC | CASSQDVGGVAYNEQFF
. | TRBJ1-5 | TRBV20-1 | . | TGCAGTGCTAGATCCGGACCGATCAATCAGCCCCAGCATTTT | CSARSGPINQPQHF
few | TRBJ1-1 | TRBV6-1 | . | TGTGCCAGCAGAGCCCGTTGGGGGAACACTGAAGCTTTCTTT | CASRARWGNTEAFF
. | TRBJ2-3 | TRBV6-5 | . | TGTGCCAGCAGTTACTCGGTGTTAGGTAGTACGGGGGATACGCAGTATTTT | CASSYSVLGSTGDTQYF